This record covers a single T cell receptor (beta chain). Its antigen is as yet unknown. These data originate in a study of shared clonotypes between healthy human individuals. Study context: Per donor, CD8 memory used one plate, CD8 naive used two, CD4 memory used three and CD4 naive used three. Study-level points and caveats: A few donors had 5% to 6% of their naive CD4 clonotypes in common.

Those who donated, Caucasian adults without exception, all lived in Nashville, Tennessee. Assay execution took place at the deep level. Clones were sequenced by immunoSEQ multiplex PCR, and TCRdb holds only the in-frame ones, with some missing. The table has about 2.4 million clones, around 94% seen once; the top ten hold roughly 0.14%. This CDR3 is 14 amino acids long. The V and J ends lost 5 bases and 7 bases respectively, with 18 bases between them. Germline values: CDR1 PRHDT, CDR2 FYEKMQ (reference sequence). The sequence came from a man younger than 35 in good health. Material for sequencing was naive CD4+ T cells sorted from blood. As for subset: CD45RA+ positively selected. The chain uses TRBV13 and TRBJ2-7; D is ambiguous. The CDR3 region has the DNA TGTGCCAGCAGCCCCGGCAGTACCAGGTTTGAGCAGTACTTC. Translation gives CASSPGSTRFEQYF. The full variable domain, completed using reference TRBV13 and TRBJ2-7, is AAGVIQSPRHLIKEKRETATLKCYPIPRHDTVYWYQQGPGQDPQFLISFYEKMQSDKGSIPDRFSAQQFSDYHSELNMSSLELGDSALYFCASSPGSTRFEQYFGPGTRLTVT.